This record looks at one T cell receptor beta chain sequence and its context. No antigen is known for it. With 5 bases removed from V and 3 bases from J, the gap between germline ends came to 5 bases. Germline values: CDR1 DFQATT, CDR2 SNEGSKA (reference sequence). The CDR3 spans 11 residues. This entry comes from a study of blood T cells in healthy people across ages. Study observations and caveats: PBMCs left unsorted prevented a conclusive naive versus antigen-experienced comparison. Underestimates were what the diversity estimates from one million T cells were considered to be.

Each sample gave at least 6.5 million isolated PBMCs. Through a sample-barcoded 5' primer and a J-beta primer mix, a second PCR was run for roughly 6 to 11 cycles. TCRdb redid the calling of the 5' RACE reads with MiXCR, one entry per CDR3 protein. The table shows about 800,000 distinct CDR3 sequences, with roughly 50% occurring only once. This chain links TRBV20-1 with TRBJ1-3, with unresolved D. Sequenced material: blood. This TCR derives from a man aged 25 to 40 in good health. Here the CDR3 reads CSARNGNTIYF. In nucleotides, the CDR3 is TGCAGTGCTCGCAATGGAAACACCATATATTTT.